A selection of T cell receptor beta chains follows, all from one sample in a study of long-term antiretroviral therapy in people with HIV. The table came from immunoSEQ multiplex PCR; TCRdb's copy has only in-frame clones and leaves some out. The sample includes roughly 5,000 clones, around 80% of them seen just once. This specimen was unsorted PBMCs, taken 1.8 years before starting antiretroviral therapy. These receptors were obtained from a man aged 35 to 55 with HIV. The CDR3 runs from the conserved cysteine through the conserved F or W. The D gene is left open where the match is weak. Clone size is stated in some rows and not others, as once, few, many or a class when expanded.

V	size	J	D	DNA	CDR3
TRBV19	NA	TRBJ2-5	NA	TGTGCCAGTAGTATAGGGGTAGGACCGGGAGAGACCCAGTACTTC	CASSIGVGPGETQYF
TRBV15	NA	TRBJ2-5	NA	TGTGCCACCAGCAGTCCCTTCAGGGTGGGCCAAGAGACCCAGTACTTC	CATSSPFRVGQETQYF
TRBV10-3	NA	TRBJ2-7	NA	TGTGCCATCAGTGCTACAGGGCCATACGAGCAGTACTTC	CAISATGPYEQYF
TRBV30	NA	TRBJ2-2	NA	TGTGCCTGGAGTCGGCAGGTCACCGGGGAGCTGTTTTTT	CAWSRQVTGELFF
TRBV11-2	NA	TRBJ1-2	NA	TGTGCCACCCCGGGACGGAATAACTATGGCTACACCTTC	CATPGRNNYGYTF
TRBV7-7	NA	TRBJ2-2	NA	TGTGCTAGCAGCTTAAACCCAAACACCGGGGAGCTGTTTTTT	CASSLNPNTGELFF
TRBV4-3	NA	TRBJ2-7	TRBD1	TGCGCCAGCAGCGCACAATTCGGGACAGAAAGCTCCTACGAGCAGTACTTC	CASSAQFGTESSYEQYF
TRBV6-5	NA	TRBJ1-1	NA	TGTGCCAGCAGTTACTCGCGGGGCGGCACTGAAGCTTTCTTT	CASSYSRGGTEAFF
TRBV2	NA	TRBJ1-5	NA	TGTGCCGTCGGCCAGCGACAGGGCAATCAGCCCCAGCATTTT	CAVGQRQGNQPQHF
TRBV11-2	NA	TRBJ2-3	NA	TGTGCCAGCAGCTTCGCGGGGTCAGATACGCAGTATTTT	CASSFAGSDTQYF
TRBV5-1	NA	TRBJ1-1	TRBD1	TGCGCCAGCAGCTTGGTACCAGGGGGCATCGCTGAAGCTTTCTTT	CASSLVPGGIAEAFF
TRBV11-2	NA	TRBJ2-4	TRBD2	TGTGCCAGCAGCTTAGGGGGAGGGGCGGGAGCCAAAAACATTCAGTACTTC	CASSLGGGAGAKNIQYF
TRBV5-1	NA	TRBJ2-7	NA	TGCGCCAGCAGCCTAACCCCCACTTACGAGCAGTACTTC	CASSLTPTYEQYF
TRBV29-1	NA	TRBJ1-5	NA	TGCAGCGTTGTTGTGGGGGTAAATCAGCCCCAGCATTTT	CSVVVGVNQPQHF
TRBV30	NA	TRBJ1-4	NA	TGTGCCTGGAGACAGCAGGACGAAAAACTGTTTTTT	CAWRQQDEKLFF
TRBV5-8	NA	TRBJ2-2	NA	TGTGCCAGCAGCTTGTCGGAGAGGGCCGGGGAGCTGTTTTTT	CASSLSERAGELFF
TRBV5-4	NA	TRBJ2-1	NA	TGTGCCAGCAGCCGCGGACAGTCCTACAATGAGCAGTTCTTC	CASSRGQSYNEQFF
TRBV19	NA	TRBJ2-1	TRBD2	TGTGCCAGTAGTATAATGGGGGGACGGGAGGCTACCTACAATGAGCAGTTCTTC	CASSIMGGREATYNEQFF
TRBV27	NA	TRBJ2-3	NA	TGTGCCAGCCGATTACAGGTTCTTGCCACAGATACGCAGTATTTT	CASRLQVLATDTQYF
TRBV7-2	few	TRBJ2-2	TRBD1	TGTGCCAGCAGCTTAGTTTGGCAGGGGGCCGGCGGGGAGCTGTTTTTT	CASSLVWQGAGGELFF
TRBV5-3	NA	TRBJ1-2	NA	TGTGCCAGAAGTTCAACCACTACAGGGTGCTATGGCTACACCTTC	CARSSTTTGCYGYTF
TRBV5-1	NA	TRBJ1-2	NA	TGCGCCAGCAGCCCCTGGGGGGCAAGGGCCAACTATGGCTACACCTTC	CASSPWGARANYGYTF
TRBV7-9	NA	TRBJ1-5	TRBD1	TGTGCCAGCAGCGGCACGGGACAGGGGGCCGCGCCCCAGCATTTT	CASSGTGQGAAPQHF
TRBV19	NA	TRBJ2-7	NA	TGTGCCAGTAGTATCGGCCAGGGCTCCTACGAGCAGTACTTC	CASSIGQGSYEQYF
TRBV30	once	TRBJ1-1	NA	TGTGCCTGGAGTGTACTATTTGGTGTGAACACTGAAGCTTTCTTT	CAWSVLFGVNTEAFF
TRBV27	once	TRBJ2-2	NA	TGTGCCAGCAGTTTCAGGGGCACTAACACCGGGGAGCTGTTTTTT	CASSFRGTNTGELFF
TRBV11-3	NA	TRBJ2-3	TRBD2	TGTGCCAGCAGCTTAGGGCTAGCGGGCAACACAGATACGCAGTATTTT	CASSLGLAGNTDTQYF
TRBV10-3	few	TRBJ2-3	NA	TGTGCCATCAGTGGGTCAGATACGCAGTATTTT	CAISGSDTQYF